This TCR beta chain was sequenced in a study of T cell responses to AZD1222 COVID-19 vaccine. General study points: Seropositive at baseline were only a handful of AZD1222 recipients. Donors were chiefly white British, with a greater number of females, and clonal diversity was perhaps underestimated. All repertoire sampling was performed exclusively after the peak T cell response.

The study pooled second doses at about 4 or about 12 weeks. The V gene end was trimmed by 3 bases and the J gene end by 8 bases; junction bases not matched to a gene: 5. The germline gives CDR1 SEHNR, CDR2 FQNEAQ (reference sequence). The CDR3 is made up of 15 amino acids. As for this clone: Its antigen is still unknown.

Assay: immunoSEQ multiplex PCR; the TCRdb copy retains only in-frame clones and omits some. Of tens of thousands of clones in the sample, 80% to 90% were seen once. The receptor comes from an adult who received the AZD1222 COVID-19 vaccine. The sequences come from peripheral blood, collected 28 days after the second AZD1222 dose. J is TRBJ2-1 and V is TRBV7-9, with 12 bases that match TRBD2. CDR3 bases: TGTGCCAGCAGCTTGACTAGCGGGAGTAGATATGAGCAGTTCTTC. It translates to CASSLTSGSRYEQFF.